The T cell receptor beta chain under discussion was sequenced for a study of metastatic and nonmetastatic thyroid tumors. For the study at large: Blood and tumor or nodule tissue repertoires from malignant and benign thyroid patients were compared. Study-wide results and limits: It was reported that TCR beta diversity was significantly higher in malignant thyroid tumors than benign nodules, in blood and tumor.

Thyroid surgery was preceded by no treatment in any patient. Germline V gene lookup returns CDR1 LNHDA and CDR2 SQIVND (reference sequence). The CDR3 spans 19 residues. V was shortened by 5 bases and J by 3 bases, with 23 bases between the two germline ends. As originally analysed: Clinicopathological groups of papillary thyroid cancer showed CDR3 differences that were used to build a distant-metastasis classifier. TCRdb re-processed the PCR reads through MiXCR. The V and J calls here are based on TCRdb, not the publication. The sample consists of roughly 93,000 clones, about 12% of them appearing once. This clone occurred many times. As yet, its antigen is unknown.

The TCR sequence derives from a female donor with papillary thyroid cancer or a benign thyroid nodule (not recorded which). Some clones in this sample may be carry-over from other donors' samples. Sequenced sample: blood. This chain joins TRBV19 and TRBJ2-6; weak D call: TRBD1 (5 bases). The CDR3 is CASSPTATGTLSGANVLTF. The CDR3 region has the DNA TGTGCCAGTAGTCCCACCGCTACAGGTACTTTGAGTGGGGCCAACGTCCTGACTTTC.